A selection of T cell receptor beta chains follows, all from one sample in a study of CD8 T cells in Susac syndrome. TCRdb passed the immunoSEQ multiplex PCR reads through MiXCR, listing each CDR3 protein once. The table has 250,000 to 350,000 distinct CDR3 sequences, about 90% seen once. The source material was CD4+ T cells from PBMCs. Every receptor here comes from a human donor with multiple sclerosis. CDR3s include the opening cysteine and the closing phenylalanine or tryptophan. D genes are given only for firm matches. For some rows the clone size is stated as once, few or many, or as a class when expanded; others skip it.

len | j_gene | d_gene | v_gene | abundance | CDR3aa | CDR3nt
13 | TRBJ2-5 | TRBD2 | TRBV11-3 | . | CASSGLARETQYF | TGTGCCAGCAGCGGACTAGCGCGAGAGACCCAGTACTTC
15 | TRBJ2-1 | TRBD2 | TRBV7-2 | few | CASSLDAGGYNEQFF | TGTGCCAGCAGCTTAGATGCCGGGGGGTACAATGAGCAGTTCTTC
15 | TRBJ2-1 | . | TRBV7-2 | once | CASSSTRERRNEQFF | TGTGCCAGCAGTTCCACGAGGGAGAGGAGGAATGAGCAGTTCTTC
17 | TRBJ2-7 | TRBD2 | TRBV6-5 | few | CASSYTRRTSGVSEQYF | TGTGCCAGCAGTTACACACGACGGACTAGCGGGGTTTCCGAGCAGTACTTC
13 | TRBJ1-4 | . | TRBV6-2/TRBV6-3 | . | CASSYRANEKLFF | TGTGCCAGCAGTTACCGGGCTAATGAAAAACTGTTTTTT
15 | TRBJ1-3 | TRBD1 | TRBV7-9 | once | CASSHSQGEGNTIYF | TGTGCCAGCAGCCACTCGCAGGGGGAAGGAAACACCATATATTTT
15 | TRBJ2-1 | . | TRBV5-1 | . | CASSSAGGSYNEQFF | TGCGCCAGCAGCTCCGCTGGGGGTTCCTACAATGAGCAGTTCTTC
11 | TRBJ1-2 | . | TRBV30 | . | CAWAGGGGYTF | TGTGCCTGGGCGGGGGGCGGTGGCTACACCTTC
14 | TRBJ1-5 | . | TRBV7-2 | . | CASSLQIRNQPQHF | TGTGCCAGCAGCTTACAGATTCGGAATCAGCCCCAGCATTTT
13 | TRBJ2-7 | . | TRBV25-1 | . | CASTNLQGYEQYF | TGTGCCAGTACGAACCTACAGGGCTACGAGCAGTACTTC
14 | TRBJ2-3 | . | TRBV5-1 | . | CASSFPDPSDTQYF | TGCGCCAGCAGCTTCCCCGACCCTTCAGATACGCAGTATTTT
14 | TRBJ2-5 | . | TRBV7-2 | few | CASSLSGRGETQYF | TGTGCCAGCAGCTTATCAGGGCGAGGAGAGACCCAGTACTTC
15 | TRBJ1-2 | TRBD1 | TRBV7-9 | . | CASSLEEGAVYGYTF | TGTGCCAGCAGCTTAGAGGAGGGGGCTGTCTATGGCTACACCTTC
15 | TRBJ2-1 | TRBD1 | TRBV9 | . | CASSSNRGLRDEQFF | TGTGCCAGCAGCTCGAACAGGGGGCTAAGGGATGAGCAGTTCTTC
15 | TRBJ1-1 | TRBD1 | TRBV12-3/TRBV12-4 | . | CASSYGQAGDTEAFF | TGTGCCAGCAGCTACGGACAGGCTGGGGACACTGAAGCTTTCTTT
15 | TRBJ2-1 | TRBD1 | TRBV24-1 | . | CATSDGTVSYNEQFF | TGTGCCACCAGTGACGGGACAGTTTCCTACAATGAGCAGTTCTTC
15 | TRBJ2-3 | TRBD2 | TRBV7-2 | . | CASSPRTSVANTQYF | TGTGCCAGCAGCCCGCGGACTAGCGTGGCGAATACGCAGTATTTT
15 | TRBJ2-6 | . | TRBV6-5 | . | CASTLTGSGANVLTF | TGTGCCAGCACCCTAACAGGGTCTGGGGCCAACGTCCTGACTTTC
13 | TRBJ1-1 | . | TRBV29-1 | . | CSARPRVETEAFF | TGCAGCGCCCGCCCACGGGTGGAGACTGAAGCTTTCTTT
15 | TRBJ2-1 | . | TRBV7-2 | . | CASSLVALPYNEQFF | TGTGCCAGCAGCTTAGTAGCCCTACCCTACAATGAGCAGTTCTTC
13 | TRBJ2-7 | TRBD1 | TRBV29-1 | . | CSARGQYAYEQYF | TGCAGCGCTAGGGGACAGTACGCCTACGAGCAGTACTTC
16 | TRBJ2-1 | TRBD1 | TRBV10-1 | . | CASSESTGATYNEQFF | TGCGCCAGCAGTGAGTCGACAGGGGCGACCTACAATGAGCAGTTCTTC
21 | TRBJ1-5 | TRBD1 | TRBV15 | . | CATSREKGVGTGAYSNQPQHF | TGTGCCACCAGCAGGGAAAAAGGAGTCGGAACAGGGGCTTATAGCAATCAGCCCCAGCATTTT
22 | TRBJ2-3 | TRBD1 | TRBV27 | . | CASSTWDSDPSMSAQARDTQYF | TGTGCCAGCAGTACCTGGGACAGCGATCCCTCAATGAGCGCACAAGCGAGAGATACGCAGTATTTT